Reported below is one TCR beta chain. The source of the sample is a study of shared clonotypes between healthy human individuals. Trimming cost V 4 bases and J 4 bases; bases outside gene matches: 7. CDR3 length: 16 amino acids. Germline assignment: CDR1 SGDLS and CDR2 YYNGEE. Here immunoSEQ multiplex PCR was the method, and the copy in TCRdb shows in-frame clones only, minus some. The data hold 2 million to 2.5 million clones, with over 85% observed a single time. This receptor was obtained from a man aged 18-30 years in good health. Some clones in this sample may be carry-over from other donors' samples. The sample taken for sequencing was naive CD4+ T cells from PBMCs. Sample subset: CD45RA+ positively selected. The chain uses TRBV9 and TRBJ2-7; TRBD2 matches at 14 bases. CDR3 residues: CASSLGLAGGLYEQYF. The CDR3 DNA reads TGTGCCAGCAGCCTCGGACTAGCGGGAGGCCTATACGAGCAGTACTTC.